The 26 T cell receptor beta chains listed next were all sequenced from one sample in a study of response to subunit inactivated influenza vaccine. TCRdb used MiXCR to reprocess the RT-PCR reads, holding one entry per CDR3 protein. The sample has 710,000 or so distinct CDR3 sequences; more than 15% are singletons. The sample consisted of PBMCs from blood, taken about 12 days after vaccination. All receptors derive from a man aged 45-65 years who received an inactivated influenza vaccine.

This chain connects TRBV6-1 to TRBJ1-3; the D gene is possibly TRBD1 (6 bases). In germline, CDR1 is MNHNS, CDR2 SASEGT. The length of the CDR3 is 15 residues. V was cut by 7 bases and J by 0 bases, with 13 bases left in between. DNA of the CDR3: TGTGCCAGCAATACAGGGACCCTCTCTGGAAACACCATATATTTT. It yields the protein CASNTGTLSGNTIYF.

This clonotype has just a few counts. The CDR3 is CASSQATGISSYNEQFF. The DNA for the CDR3 is TGCGCCAGCAGCCAAGCGACCGGGATCTCATCCTACAATGAGCAGTTCTTC. V is TRBV4-3 and J is TRBJ2-1; weak D call: TRBD2 (5 bases). This CDR3 comprises 17 residues. The V end was cut by 1 base, the J end by 1 base, with 14 bases between. Looked up from germline, CDR1 is LGHNA and CDR2 is YSLEER.

The chain's CDR3 is CSAPLPGGREGQYF. The CDR3 region has the DNA TGCAGTGCGCCGTTGCCGGGGGGAAGGGAAGGGCAGTACTTC. The rearrangement uses TRBV20-1 and TRBJ2-7, with TRBD2 matching 7 bases. The CDR3 has 14 residues. J lost 9 bases, V lost 6 bases, and 17 bases had no gene match. CDR1 is DFQATT, CDR2 SNEGSKA, per germline (reference sequence).

This clonotype has a handful of counts. The chain combines TRBV7-2 with TRBJ2-2; D is ambiguous. CDR3 length: 15 amino acids. The ends were cut back, 2 bases at V and 0 bases at J, with 7 bases in the middle. Germline CDR1 reads SGHTA; CDR2 reads FQGNSA. Here the CDR3 DNA reads TGTGCCAGCAGCTTATTTGACGCGAACACCGGGGAGCTGTTTTTT. Translated: CASSLFDANTGELFF.

The rearrangement links TRBV28 to TRBJ2-7, with D uncertain. The ends were cut back, 6 bases at V and 3 bases at J, with 9 bases in the middle. The CDR3 sequence is 12 residues long. Germline CDR1 reads MDHEN; CDR2 reads SYDVKM. Here the CDR3 DNA reads TGTGCCAGCAGCCGAAACAACTACGAGCAGTACTTC. It codes for CASSRNNYEQYF.

This clonotype was recorded at least ten times. The CDR3 loop reads CASSLFQGDTQYF. The CDR3 bases are TGTGCCAGCAGCTTGTTCCAGGGAGATACGCAGTATTTT. The V gene is TRBV5-6, the J gene TRBJ2-3, with TRBD1 as a possible D gene (5 bases). The germline CDR1 and CDR2 sequences are SGHDT and YYEEEE. The CDR3 length is 13 residues. V lost 1 base to trimming and J lost 5 bases, with 8 bases between them.

The chain uses TRBV12-3 or TRBV12-4 and TRBJ1-1; no definite D call. This CDR3 contains 14 residues. Trimming cost V 2 bases and J 8 bases, with 15 bases left between them. The CDR3 spells CASSLSSEITEAFF. Written as DNA, the CDR3 is TGTGCCAGCAGTTTAAGCTCCGAAATAACCGAAGCTTTCTTT.

The chain employs TRBV11-2 and TRBJ1-6; 10 bases align to TRBD1. The germline V gene encodes CDR1 SGHAT and CDR2 FQNNGV. This CDR3 has 15 residues. V trimming: 3 bases; J trimming: 5 bases; junction bases outside the gene matches: 1. Here the CDR3 DNA reads TGTGCCAGCAGCTTGGACAGGGGGGATAATTCACCCCTCCACTTT. It codes for CASSLDRGDNSPLHF.

This clonotype was seen more than once but under ten times. V and J are TRBV5-1 and TRBJ2-7, with 14 bases fitting TRBD2. CDR1 is SGHRS and CDR2 is YFSETQ in the germline V gene. This CDR3 comprises 17 residues. With 1 base clipped from V and 3 bases from J, the junction kept 6 bases outside the gene matches. CDR3: CASSLQTSGRAVYEQYF. In DNA, the CDR3 is TGCGCCAGCAGCTTGCAGACTAGCGGGAGGGCCGTCTACGAGCAGTACTTC.

This sequence joins TRBV5-4 and TRBJ2-3; D perhaps matches TRBD1 (6 bases). Germline lookup yields CDR1 SGHNT and CDR2 YYREEE (reference sequence). The CDR3 runs to 15 residues. V lost 5 bases and J lost 1, with 14 bases in between. In nucleotides, the CDR3 is TGTGCCAGCAGTCCGAGACAGGCGGGCACAGATACGCAGTATTTT. Protein: CASSPRQAGTDTQYF.

The chain uses TRBV6-1 and TRBJ1-5, with a weak D call TRBD1 (5 bases). With 3 bases removed from V and 4 bases from J, the gap between germline ends came to 10 bases. This CDR3 contains 14 residues. Per germline, CDR1 MNHNS and CDR2 SASEGT. Here the CDR3 reads CASSEGPLNQPQHF. The CDR3 coding sequence is TGTGCCAGCAGTGAGGGACCCTTGAATCAGCCCCAGCATTTT.

J is TRBJ2-1 and V is TRBV27, with 10 bases aligning to TRBD1. This CDR3 is built from 16 residues. V was pared by 2 bases and J by 7 bases, with 8 bases of the junction left unmatched. Looked up from germline, CDR1 is MNHEY and CDR2 is SMNVEV (reference sequence). CDR3 amino acids: CASSLHAGTGVNEQFF. CDR3 nucleotide sequence: TGTGCCAGCAGTTTACACGCCGGGACAGGGGTGAATGAGCAGTTCTTC.

This chain joins TRBV20-1 and TRBJ2-2; D might be TRBD2 (6 bases). Germline lookup yields CDR1 DFQATT and CDR2 SNEGSKA (reference sequence). V gave up 2 bases and J gave up 7 bases, with 17 bases separating them. The CDR3 length is 15 residues. CDR3 coding DNA: TGCAGTGCTAGACCGGGAGAGGAAGTGTACGGGGAGCTGTTTTTT. This translates into CSARPGEEVYGELFF.

In its sample, this clonotype was seen a few times. CDR3 protein: CASSSSGRSYEQYF. The CDR3 coding sequence is TGTGCCAGCAGTTCTAGCGGGAGATCCTACGAGCAGTACTTC. V and J are TRBV6-2 or TRBV6-3 and TRBJ2-7; TRBD2 agrees at 10 bases. CDR1 is MNHEY, CDR2 SVGEGT, per germline. The CDR3 contains 14 residues. With V trimmed by 4 bases and J by 1 base, 1 base remained unmatched.

This clonotype was detected only a few times. This chain links TRBV5-5 with TRBJ2-5; D is perhaps TRBD1 or TRBD2 (6 bases each). This CDR3 has 15 amino acids. CDR1 is SGHKS, CDR2 YYEKEE, per germline (reference sequence). V was clipped by 0 bases and J by 5 bases, with 14 bases between them. As DNA, the CDR3 is TGTGCCAGCAGCTTGGCCCATACAGGGAGGGAGACCCAGTACTTC. Translated: CASSLAHTGRETQYF.

V and J are TRBV12-3 or TRBV12-4 and TRBJ1-1; D gene unclear. V lost 6 bases, J lost 11 bases, and 19 bases lay in between. The CDR3 contains 13 residues. CDR3 region: CASSEGPTKMAFF. The CDR3 region has the DNA TGTGCCAGCAGCGAAGGGCCGACGAAGATGGCTTTCTTT.

This clonotype was recorded a few times. The chain has TRBV25-1 and TRBJ1-6, with 8 nucleotides matching TRBD1. The V and J ends lost 6 bases and 9 bases, in that order; junction bases with no gene match: 4. In germline, CDR1 is MGHDK, CDR2 SYGVNS. The CDR3 consists of 13 residues. The CDR3 is CASRTGEGSPLHF. CDR3 DNA sequence: TGTGCCAGCAGGACAGGGGAGGGTTCACCCCTCCACTTT. The variable domain in full, completed from reference TRBV25-1 and TRBJ1-6, reads EADIYQTPRYLVIGTGKKITLECSQTMGHDKMYWYQQDPGMELHLIHYSYGVNSTEKGDLSSESTVSRIRTEHFPLTLESARPSHTSQYLCASRTGEGSPLHFGNGTRLTVT.

This clonotype was counted many times. This sequence joins TRBV29-1 and TRBJ2-5; tentatively, D is TRBD1 (6 bases). The CDR3 sequence is 13 residues long. Trimming removed 6 bases from V and 1 base from J, with 12 bases in between. Germline CDR1 reads SQVTM; CDR2 reads ANQGSEA. The DNA of the CDR3 is TGCAGCGTCGTACGGACAGTCCAAGAGACCCAGTACTTC. Translating it yields CSVVRTVQETQYF.

The gene calls are TRBV4-3 and TRBJ2-7; 9 bases match TRBD2. Germline V gene sequence: CDR1 LGHNA, CDR2 YSLEER. The ends lost 0 bases at V and 4 bases at J; junction bases unmatched: 7. The CDR3 is 16 residues long. CDR3 sequence: CASSQDAAGGGYEQYF. The CDR3 DNA reads as TGCGCCAGCAGCCAAGACGCGGCGGGAGGGGGATACGAGCAGTACTTC.

In this sample, this clonotype turned up a few times. This rearrangement joins TRBV20-1 to TRBJ2-1; tentatively, D is TRBD2 (6 bases). Germline loops: CDR1 DFQATT, CDR2 SNEGSKA (reference sequence). CDR3 length equals 17 residues. Trimming removed 2 bases from V and 1 base from J, with 18 bases in between. CDR3: CSARFPLIGRSYNEQFF. Written as DNA, the CDR3 is TGCAGTGCTAGATTTCCCTTGATCGGGAGATCCTACAATGAGCAGTTCTTC.

The chain has TRBV12-3 or TRBV12-4 and TRBJ1-5; no reliable D call. This CDR3 region has 14 residues. Trimming pared 7 bases from V and 5 bases from J, leaving 15 bases between. CDR3 nucleotide sequence: TGTGCCAGCACCCACGGGGAGGGATATCAGCCCCAGCATTTT. As protein: CASTHGEGYQPQHF.

V and J are TRBV11-2 and TRBJ2-1; D remains ambiguous. The V end was cut by 4 bases, the J end by 8 bases, with 6 bases between. Germline loops: CDR1 SGHAT, CDR2 FQNNGV. The CDR3 extends over 11 amino acids. CDR3 loop: CASSSFHEQFF. CDR3 nucleotides: TGTGCCAGCAGCTCTTTCCATGAGCAGTTCTTC. The whole variable domain, filled in from reference TRBV11-2 and TRBJ2-1, reads EAGVAQSPRYKIIEKRQSVAFWCNPISGHATLYWYQQILGQGPKLLIQFQNNGVVDDSQLPKDRFSAERLKGVDSTLKIQPAKLEDSAVYLCASSSFHEQFFGPGTRLTVL.

This clonotype was seen only a few times. The V and J genes are TRBV4-1 and TRBJ2-2; 15 bases are a match to TRBD2. Looked up from germline, CDR1 is MGHRA and CDR2 is YSYEKL. The CDR3 is 20 amino acids. V dropped 4 bases and J dropped 1; count of bases not matched to a gene: 10. Written as DNA, the CDR3 is TGCGCCAGCAGCCCCGGCACGGGACTAGCGGGGGGACGGAACACCGGGGAGCTGTTTTTT. Translation: CASSPGTGLAGGRNTGELFF.

There are a few counts of this clonotype. The rearrangement uses TRBV12-3 or TRBV12-4 and TRBJ1-2, with D perhaps matching TRBD1 (5 bases). Between the trimmed V and J ends, which lost 4 bases and 2 bases, there was a span of 11 bases. The CDR3 sequence is 14 residues long. The CDR3 here is CASSYGTVNYGYTF. In DNA, the CDR3 is TGTGCCAGCAGTTATGGGACCGTCAACTATGGCTACACCTTC.

The chain recombines TRBV29-1 with TRBJ2-6, with D unclear. Looked up from germline, CDR1 is SQVTM and CDR2 is ANQGSEA. The CDR3 length is 13 residues. Between the trimmed V and J ends, which lost 7 bases and 2 bases, there was a span of 9 bases. The DNA of the CDR3 is TGCAGCGCCCGGACCGCTGGGGCCAACGTCCTGACTTTC. It yields the protein CSARTAGANVLTF.

This clonotype showed up many times. The V and J genes are TRBV7-9 and TRBJ1-1, with D uncertain. V gave up 3 bases and J gave up 2 bases, with 4 bases separating them. The V gene's germline CDR1 is SEHNR and CDR2 FQNEAQ (reference sequence). This CDR3 has 12 residues. This CDR3 is CASSFSNTEAFF. The DNA for the CDR3 is TGTGCCAGCAGCTTTTCTAACACTGAAGCTTTCTTT.